Shown below are 12 T cell receptor beta chains from a single sample sequenced in a study of blood T cells in healthy people across ages. Sample-barcoded 5' priming and a J-beta primer mix drove a second PCR of roughly 6 to 12 cycles. TCRdb fed the 5' RACE reads into MiXCR, producing one record per CDR3 protein. Found here are approximately 1,000,000 distinct CDR3 sequences, approximately 38% of them singletons; the top ten hold around 12%. Sequenced sample: blood. The source of these receptors is a young man in good health.

The chain carries TRBV3-1 and TRBJ2-3; no definite D call. Trimming cost V 3 bases and J 4 bases, with 8 bases left between them. This CDR3 is 13 amino acids long. Germline CDR1 and CDR2: LGHDT and YNNKEL (reference sequence). DNA of the CDR3: TGTGCCAGCAGCCAGATAGGCCCAGATACGCAGTATTTT. It codes for CASSQIGPDTQYF.

This clonotype was observed at least ten times. The rearrangement uses TRBV20-1 and TRBJ1-1; no firm D call. CDR1 and CDR2 (germline): DFQATT, SNEGSKA (reference sequence). This CDR3 has 14 amino acids. The ends were cut back, 3 bases at V and 0 bases at J, with 11 bases in the middle. DNA of the CDR3: TGCAGTGCTAGTAGGCAGTCGATGAACACTGAAGCTTTCTTT. Its translation is CSASRQSMNTEAFF.

J is TRBJ2-5 and V is TRBV7-2, with a weak D call TRBD1 (6 bases). Deletions cut 5 bases from V and 0 bases from J, with 13 bases between. CDR1 and CDR2 (germline): SGHTA, FQGNSA. The CDR3 spans 15 residues. The CDR3 protein is CASSQPQGYQETQYF. The DNA for the CDR3 is TGTGCCAGCAGCCAGCCACAGGGCTACCAAGAGACCCAGTACTTC.

The rearrangement joins TRBV29-1 to TRBJ1-1; 7 bases agree with TRBD1. The V gene's germline CDR1 is SQVTM and CDR2 ANQGSEA. This CDR3 region has 12 residues. V shed 7 bases and J 11 bases; nucleotides not matched to a gene: 13. DNA of the CDR3: TGCAGCGCCAATACACAGGGGTGCCGGGCTTTCTTT. Protein sequence: CSANTQGCRAFF.

There are a few counts of this clonotype. The chain couples TRBV9 to TRBJ2-7, with 7 nucleotides matching TRBD1. The germline CDR1 and CDR2 sequences are SGDLS and YYNGEE. V lost 2 bases, J lost 0 bases, and 5 bases stayed unmatched. This CDR3 is 15 amino acids long. The DNA of the CDR3 is TGTGCCAGCAGCGTGACAGGGAACCCCTCCTACGAGCAGTACTTC. Its protein product is CASSVTGNPSYEQYF.

The chain links TRBV5-1 to TRBJ2-1, with 13 positions matching TRBD2. The ends lost 7 bases at V and 8 bases at J; junction bases unmatched: 6. The CDR3 contains 14 residues. Germline CDR1 and CDR2: SGHRS and YFSETQ. The CDR3 reads CASRQGTSGDEQFF. CDR3 sequence (DNA): TGCGCCAGCCGACAAGGGACTAGCGGGGATGAGCAGTTCTTC.

V gene TRBV11-2 combines with J gene TRBJ2-1, with 11 bases that match TRBD2. Looked up from germline, CDR1 is SGHAT and CDR2 is FQNNGV. The CDR3 has 21 amino acids. V was clipped by 1 base and J by 0 bases; unmatched bases: 14. The CDR3 DNA reads as TGTGCCAGCAGCTTAGGGGCCCCGGTAGCGGGGGGGCATTACTCCTACAATGAGCAGTTCTTC. As protein: CASSLGAPVAGGHYSYNEQFF.

The chain uses TRBV6-5 and TRBJ1-2; D is unclear. Trimming took 4 bases from V and 2 from J, leaving 14 bases between them. The CDR3 length is 15 residues. Germline loops: CDR1 MNHEY, CDR2 SVGAGI. The CDR3 region has the DNA TGTGCCAGCAGTTGCTCGATCGTAGGGAACTATGGCTACACCTTC. Amino acids: CASSCSIVGNYGYTF.

Remarks on this clonotype: At one boundary the junction diverges from the germline segment, which might be a read error. The chain links TRBV7-8 to TRBJ2-3, with TRBD2 matching 7 bases. The CDR3 covers 13 residues. Germline V CDR1 and CDR2: SGHVS, FQNEAQ. For the CDR3, the DNA is TGTGCCAACAGCCTAGCGGGCACAGATACGCAGTATTTT. It encodes CANSLAGTDTQYF.

Only a few counts were recorded for this clonotype. The V call is TRBV24-1, the J call TRBJ1-2; D gene ambiguous. The length of the CDR3 is 14 residues. In germline, CDR1 is KGHDR, CDR2 SFDVKD. Trimming took off 2 bases at V and 2 bases at J, with 8 bases between the two ends. In DNA, the CDR3 is TGTGCCACCAGTGATTCCAGATCCAACTATGGCTACACCTTC. Translated: CATSDSRSNYGYTF.

The CDR3 sequence is CASSSPGSWTEAFF. The CDR3 region has the DNA TGTGCCAGCAGCTCCCCAGGGAGTTGGACTGAAGCTTTCTTT. The rearrangement uses TRBV11-2 and TRBJ1-1; weak D call: TRBD1 (5 bases). V dropped 4 bases and J dropped 5 bases, with 14 bases sitting between them. This CDR3 is 14 amino acids long. CDR1 is SGHAT and CDR2 is FQNNGV in the germline V gene.

The CDR3 sequence is CASSVTGTNEQFF. The CDR3 DNA reads as TGTGCCAGCAGTGTAACAGGTACAAATGAGCAGTTCTTC. The V gene is TRBV28, the J gene TRBJ2-1; perhaps TRBD1 as D (5 bases). Germline loops: CDR1 MDHEN, CDR2 SYDVKM. Deletions cut 5 bases from V and 7 bases from J, with 12 bases between. CDR3 length equals 13 residues.